The TCR beta chain described here comes from a study of identical twins. The study's findings and limits: Cross-sectional statistical analysis, not tracking of the same donors, underpinned the conclusions. Modelling underestimated the level of out-of-frame TCR alpha sharing observed in monozygotic twins. Reduced insertions were recorded for abundant cord blood beta clonotypes, with no such pattern in memory repertoires.

This clonotype has a handful of counts. Its antigen is not known. One entry per CDR3 protein results from TCRdb running MiXCR on the 5' RACE reads. The table has more than 400,000 distinct CDR3 sequences, approximately 16% seen once; the top ten hold roughly 0.42%. The CDR3 runs to 11 residues. CDR1 ENHRY and CDR2 SYGVKD come from the germline V gene. Trimming left V 4 bases short and J 11 bases short, with 11 bases between. These data were also reused for a study on yellow fever vaccine responses in identical twins.

This sequence was found in a woman aged 18 to 35 in good health. The rearrangement joins TRBV10-3 to TRBJ1-1; TRBD1 is a possible D gene (5 bases). The sample was CD4+ T cells sorted from blood. The CDR3 here is CAISAGFGAFF. CDR3 nucleotide sequence: TGTGCCATCAGTGCAGGGTTTGGGGCTTTCTTT.